Below are 18 T cell receptor beta chains sequenced from a single sample in a study of T-cell reconstitution after alpha-beta-depleted transplantation in children. The authors prepared the TCRbeta library with unique molecular identifiers. MiXCR was run by TCRdb on the PCR reads, yielding one entry per CDR3 protein. The sample has about 110,000 distinct CDR3 sequences; around a tenth are singletons. This specimen consisted of PBMCs from the stem cell graft donor, obtained from the stem cell graft. The receptors stem from a human donor who donated a stem cell graft to a child with acute lymphoblastic leukemia.

This clonotype was counted ten times or more. V and J are TRBV7-6 and TRBJ2-7; 8 bases map to TRBD2. Germline CDR1 reads SGHVS; CDR2 reads FNYEAQ. The CDR3 has 19 amino acids. J was trimmed by 3 bases and V by 0 bases; bases with no gene match: 16. CDR3 sequence (DNA): TGTGCCAGCAGCTTAGCGAAGCGGGAGCCATTATCCCCTTTCTACGAGCAGTACTTC. Its translation: CASSLAKREPLSPFYEQYF.

This clonotype was picked up many times. The chain recombines TRBV12-3 or TRBV12-4 with TRBJ1-4; D not resolved. Trimming pared 7 bases from V and 5 bases from J, leaving 20 bases between. The CDR3 contains 16 residues. The CDR3 spells CASTLEVGPRNEKLFF. Here the CDR3 DNA reads TGTGCCAGCACCCTAGAGGTGGGCCCCCGAAATGAAAAACTGTTTTTT.

This clonotype has ten or more counts. The chain joins TRBV20-1 to TRBJ2-1, with TRBD2 matching 12 bases. The V and J ends lost 4 bases and 2 bases, in that order; junction bases with no gene match: 15. Germline lookup yields CDR1 DFQATT and CDR2 SNEGSKA (reference sequence). CDR3 length: 19 amino acids. The CDR3 loop reads CSATVDRGTSGRTYNEQFF. The CDR3 bases are TGCAGTGCTACCGTGGACAGAGGAACTAGCGGGAGGACCTACAATGAGCAGTTCTTC.

This clonotype was seen repeatedly, ten times or more. The V gene is TRBV20-1, the J gene TRBJ2-1; TRBD1 matches at 7 bases. CDR3 length: 14 residues. Trimming removed 1 base from V and 8 bases from J; junction bases left unmatched: 8. Germline V CDR1 and CDR2: DFQATT, SNEGSKA (reference sequence). CDR3 sequence (DNA): TGCAGTGCTAGAGTAGAGACAGGGTTCCATGAGCAGTTCTTC. Translation: CSARVETGFHEQFF.

This clonotype has a count of ten or more. This sequence joins TRBV5-1 and TRBJ2-3; unclear D gene. Between the trimmed V and J ends, which lost 2 bases and 2 bases, there was a span of 3 bases. The CDR3 is 12 residues long. Germline V lookup: CDR1 SGHRS, CDR2 YFSETQ. This CDR3 reads CASSLTTDTQYF. CDR3 in DNA: TGCGCCAGCAGCTTAACCACAGATACGCAGTATTTT.

This clonotype was recorded at least ten times. V is TRBV5-6 and J is TRBJ1-4, with D perhaps TRBD1 (5 bases). Germline V gene sequence: CDR1 SGHDT, CDR2 YYEEEE. The CDR3 has 15 amino acids. Trimming shortened V by 3 bases and J by 4 bases, and 13 bases separated the two germline ends. CDR3 sequence (DNA): TGTGCCAGCAGCTCCCCCGGGACCATTAATGAAAAACTGTTTTTT. Protein product: CASSSPGTINEKLFF.

This clonotype was counted at least ten times. This chain links TRBV7-9 with TRBJ1-1; D is perhaps TRBD1 (6 bases). V dropped 0 bases and J dropped 6 bases, with 11 bases sitting between them. Germline CDR1 SEHNR, CDR2 FQNEAQ (reference sequence). The CDR3 loop spans 14 amino acids. CDR3 nucleotides: TGTGCCAGCAGCTTAGCGGCACAGGGCCCTGAAGCTTTCTTT. It is translated as CASSLAAQGPEAFF.

This clonotype was counted ten times or more. The J gene is TRBJ2-2, the V gene TRBV7-2, with D perhaps matching TRBD1 or TRBD2 (5 bases each). Per germline, CDR1 SGHTA and CDR2 FQGNSA. This CDR3 contains 16 residues. Trimming took 4 bases from V and 1 from J, leaving 13 bases between them. The CDR3 spells CASSSRGPLNTGELFF. The CDR3, as DNA: TGTGCCAGCAGCTCACGGGGCCCCCTGAACACCGGGGAGCTGTTTTTT.

Many counts were recorded for this clonotype. V gene TRBV5-6 combines with J gene TRBJ2-1, with 8 bases lining up with TRBD2. This CDR3 has 16 residues. The trim removed 4 bases at V and 4 bases at J, leaving 10 bases unmatched. Germline CDR1 reads SGHDT; CDR2 reads YYEEEE. CDR3: CASSIKTSGPYNEQFF. The CDR3 DNA follows: TGTGCCAGCAGCATTAAAACTAGCGGTCCATACAATGAGCAGTTCTTC. Full variable domain (outside the CDR3, taken from reference TRBV5-6 and TRBJ2-1): DAGVTQSPTHLIKTRGQQVTLRCSPKSGHDTVSWYQQALGQGPQFIFQYYEEEERQRGNFPDRFSGHQFPNYSSELNVNALLLGDSALYLCASSIKTSGPYNEQFFGPGTRLTVL.

The chain uses TRBV7-2 and TRBJ2-5; 7 bases match TRBD2. The V gene's germline CDR1 is SGHTA and CDR2 FQGNSA. The CDR3 runs 15 residues. The trim removed 1 base at V and 2 bases at J, leaving 4 bases unmatched. CDR3 sequence (DNA): TGTGCCAGCAGCTTAGTGGGGGGGAGGCAAGAGACCCAGTACTTC. This sequence encodes CASSLVGGRQETQYF.

This clonotype was detected ten times or more. The gene calls are TRBV7-9 and TRBJ2-1; 9 bases agree with TRBD2. This CDR3 region has 16 residues. V was clipped by 0 bases and J by 8 bases; unmatched bases: 8. In germline, CDR1 is SEHNR, CDR2 FQNEAQ (reference sequence). The CDR3 is CASSLARQVAGDEQFF. The CDR3 coding sequence is TGTGCCAGCAGCTTAGCCCGTCAGGTAGCGGGAGATGAGCAGTTCTTC. Full variable domain (remainder filled in from reference TRBV7-9 and TRBJ2-1): DTGVSQNPRHKITKRGQNVTFRCDPISEHNRLYWYRQTLGQGPEFLTYFQNEAQLEKSRLLSDRFSAERPKGSFSTLEIQRTEQGDSAMYLCASSLARQVAGDEQFFGPGTRLTVL.

Many counts were recorded for this clonotype. The V call is TRBV5-1, the J call TRBJ1-1; D possibly corresponds to TRBD1 (6 bases). The CDR3 has 15 amino acids. Germline lookup yields CDR1 SGHRS and CDR2 YFSETQ. Trimming took off 2 bases at V and 0 bases at J, with 11 bases between the two ends. The CDR3 is CASSFSGGLNTEAFF. Written as DNA, the CDR3 is TGCGCCAGCAGCTTCTCGGGGGGCTTGAACACTGAAGCTTTCTTT.

This clonotype appeared many times. The V and J genes are TRBV20-1 and TRBJ1-1, with D unresolved. CDR1 is DFQATT and CDR2 is SNEGSKA in the germline V gene (reference sequence). CDR3 length equals 11 residues. The V end was cut by 5 bases, the J end by 2 bases, with 6 bases between. For the CDR3, the DNA is TGCAGTGCTTACTTAAACACTGAAGCTTTCTTT. This sequence encodes CSAYLNTEAFF.

This clonotype appeared many times. The chain links TRBV28 to TRBJ2-3, with D possibly matching TRBD1 (6 bases). Trimming removed 10 bases from V and 5 bases from J, with 13 bases in between. The CDR3 has 12 residues. Germline assignment: CDR1 MDHEN and CDR2 SYDVKM. The CDR3 region has the DNA TGTGCCACCAGACAGGTTGGAGATACGCAGTATTTT. It specifies CATRQVGDTQYF. The full variable domain, completed using reference TRBV28 and TRBJ2-3, is DVKVTQSSRYLVKRTGEKVFLECVQDMDHENMFWYRQDPGLGLRLIYFSYDVKMKEKGDIPEGYSVSREKKERFSLILESASTNQTSMYLCATRQVGDTQYFGPGTRLTVL.

This clonotype was recorded at least ten times. The chain joins TRBV5-4 to TRBJ1-5; TRBD1 matches 8 bases. There are 13 residues in the CDR3. Germline trimming cut 4 bases from V and 6 bases from J; bases unmatched to any gene: 3. Germline lookup yields CDR1 SGHNT and CDR2 YYREEE (reference sequence). This CDR3 reads CASSPDRVQPQHF. CDR3 nucleotide sequence: TGTGCCAGCAGCCCGGACAGGGTTCAGCCCCAGCATTTT.

This clonotype has ten or more counts. The chain uses TRBV7-2 and TRBJ2-3; D remains ambiguous. The germline CDR1 and CDR2 sequences are SGHTA and FQGNSA. V was pared by 5 bases and J by 6 bases, with 18 bases between. CDR3 length: 15 residues. The CDR3 loop is CASSHPKGFVDTQYF. CDR3 coding DNA: TGTGCCAGCAGCCACCCTAAAGGGTTCGTCGATACGCAGTATTTT.

This clonotype was recorded many times. The chain combines TRBV12-3 or TRBV12-4 with TRBJ2-1; D uncertain. The V and J ends lost 7 bases and 7 bases respectively, with 17 bases between them. CDR3 length equals 14 residues. The CDR3, as DNA: TGTGCCAGCACCCTCGCCTCTCTCGGGAATGAGCAGTTCTTC. This gives the protein CASTLASLGNEQFF.

This clonotype showed up many times. The J gene is TRBJ2-7, the V gene TRBV7-2, with a weak D call TRBD1 (6 bases). The CDR3 has 16 residues. V lost 8 bases to trimming and J lost 1 base, with 21 bases between them. Looked up from germline, CDR1 is SGHTA and CDR2 is FQGNSA. The chain's CDR3 is CASLVQGLGASYEQYF. CDR3 DNA sequence: TGTGCCAGCCTTGTGCAGGGGTTGGGGGCATCCTACGAGCAGTACTTC. The whole variable domain, remainder taken from reference TRBV7-2 and TRBJ2-7, is GAGVSQSPSNKVTEKGKDVELRCDPISGHTALYWYRQSLGQGLEFLIYFQGNSAPDKSGLPSDRFSAERTGGSVSTLTIQRTQQEDSAVYLCASLVQGLGASYEQYFGPGTRLTVT.